This T cell receptor (beta chain) was recorded in a study of blood T cell repertoires in COVID-19. The table came from immunoSEQ multiplex PCR; TCRdb's copy has only in-frame clones and leaves some out. The table shows around 450,000 clones, with around nine tenths occurring only once. The ends were cut back, 0 bases at V and 0 bases at J, with 9 bases in the middle. The CDR3 has 16 amino acids. Germline V gene data show CDR1 as LNHNV and CDR2 as YYDKDF (reference sequence). All enrollees were roughly 18 to 100 years old and from roughly 22 US areas. The specimen was PBMCs or T cells enriched from blood (not recorded which). The TCR originated in a woman between 18 and 30 years old with acute COVID-19. This chain connects TRBV15 to TRBJ1-3, with no clear D. The CDR3 loop is CATSRDAVPSGNTIYF. The CDR3 DNA reads TGTGCCACCAGCAGAGATGCGGTGCCCTCTGGAAACACCATATATTTT.